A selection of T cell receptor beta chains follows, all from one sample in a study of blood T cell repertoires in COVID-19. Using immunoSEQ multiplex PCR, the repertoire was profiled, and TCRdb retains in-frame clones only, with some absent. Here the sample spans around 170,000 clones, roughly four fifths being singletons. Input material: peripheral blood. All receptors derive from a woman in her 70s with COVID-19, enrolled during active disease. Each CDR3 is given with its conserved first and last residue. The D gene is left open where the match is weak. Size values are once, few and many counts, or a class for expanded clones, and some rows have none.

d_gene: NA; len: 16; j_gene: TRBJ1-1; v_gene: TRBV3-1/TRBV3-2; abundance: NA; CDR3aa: CASSSYPTGPNTEAFF; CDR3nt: TGTGCCAGCAGCTCCTACCCCACAGGGCCGAACACTGAAGCTTTCTTT
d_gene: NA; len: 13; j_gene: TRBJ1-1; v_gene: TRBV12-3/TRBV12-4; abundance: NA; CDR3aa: CASSRDGGTEAFF; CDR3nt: TGTGCCAGCAGCAGGGACGGGGGCACTGAAGCTTTCTTT
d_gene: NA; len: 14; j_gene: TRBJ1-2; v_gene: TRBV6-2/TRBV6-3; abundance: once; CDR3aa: CASSFHRELYGYTF; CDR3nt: TGTGCCAGCAGTTTCCACAGGGAGCTCTATGGCTACACCTTC
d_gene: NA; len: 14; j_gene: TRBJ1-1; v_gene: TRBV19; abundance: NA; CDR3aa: CASIKRGGNTEAFF; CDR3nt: TGTGCCAGTATTAAGAGGGGAGGGAACACTGAAGCTTTCTTT
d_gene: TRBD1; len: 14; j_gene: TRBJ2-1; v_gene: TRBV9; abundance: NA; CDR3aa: CASSVRTGVTEQFF; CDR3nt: TGTGCCAGCAGCGTTAGGACAGGTGTCACTGAGCAGTTCTTC
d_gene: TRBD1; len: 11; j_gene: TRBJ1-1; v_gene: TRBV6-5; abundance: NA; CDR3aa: CASNQGGEAFF; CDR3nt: TGTGCCAGCAACCAGGGGGGTGAAGCTTTCTTT
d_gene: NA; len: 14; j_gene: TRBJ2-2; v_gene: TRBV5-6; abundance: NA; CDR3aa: CASSPRRDTGELFF; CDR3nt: TGTGCCAGCAGCCCTCGGAGAGACACCGGGGAGCTGTTTTTT
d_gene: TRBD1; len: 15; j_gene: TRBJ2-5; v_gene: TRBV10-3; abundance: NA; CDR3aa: CAISGQGAIGETQYF; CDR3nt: TGTGCCATCAGCGGACAGGGGGCGATAGGAGAGACCCAGTACTTC
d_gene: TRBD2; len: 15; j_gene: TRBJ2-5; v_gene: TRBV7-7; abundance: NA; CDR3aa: CASSLETSGQETQYF; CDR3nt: TGTGCCAGCAGCTTAGAGACTAGCGGCCAAGAGACCCAGTACTTC
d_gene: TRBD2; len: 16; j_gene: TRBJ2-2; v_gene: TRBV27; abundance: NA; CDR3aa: CASSLGQGLNTGELFF; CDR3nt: TGTGCCAGCAGCCTGGGTCAGGGACTAAACACCGGGGAGCTGTTTTTT
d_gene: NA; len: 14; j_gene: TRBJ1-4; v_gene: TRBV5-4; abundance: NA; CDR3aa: CASSQDGRDEKLFF; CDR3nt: TGTGCCAGCAGCCAGGATGGAAGAGATGAAAAACTGTTTTTT
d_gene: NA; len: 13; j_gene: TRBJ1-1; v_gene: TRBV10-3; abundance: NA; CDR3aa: CAIRRGENTEAFF; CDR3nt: TGTGCCATCCGTAGGGGCGAGAACACTGAAGCTTTCTTT
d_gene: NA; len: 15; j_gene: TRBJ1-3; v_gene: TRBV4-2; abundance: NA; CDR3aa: CASSQDASRGNTIYF; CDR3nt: TGTGCCAGCAGCCAAGATGCCTCGAGGGGAAACACCATATATTTT
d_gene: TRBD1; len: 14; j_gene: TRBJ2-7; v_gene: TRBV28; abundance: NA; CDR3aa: CASSSGTGVDEQYF; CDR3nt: TGTGCCAGCAGTTCAGGGACAGGGGTCGACGAGCAGTACTTC
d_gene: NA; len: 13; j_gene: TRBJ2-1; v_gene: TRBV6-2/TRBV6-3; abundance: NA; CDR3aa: CASSYGRGTEQFF; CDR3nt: TGTGCCAGCAGTTACGGAAGGGGTACTGAGCAGTTCTTC
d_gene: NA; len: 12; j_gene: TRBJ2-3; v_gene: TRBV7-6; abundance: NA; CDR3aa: CASSFMRDTQYF; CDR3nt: TGTGCCAGCAGCTTCATGAGGGATACGCAGTATTTT
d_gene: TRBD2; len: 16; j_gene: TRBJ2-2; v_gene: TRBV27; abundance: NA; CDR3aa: CASSSPSGRLTGELFF; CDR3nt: TGTGCCAGCAGTTCACCGAGCGGGAGGCTTACCGGGGAGCTGTTTTTT
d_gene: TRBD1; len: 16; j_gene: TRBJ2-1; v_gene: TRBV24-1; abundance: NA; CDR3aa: CATSNPGTGGFNEQFF; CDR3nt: TGTGCCACCTCTAACCCGGGGACAGGGGGGTTCAATGAGCAGTTCTTC
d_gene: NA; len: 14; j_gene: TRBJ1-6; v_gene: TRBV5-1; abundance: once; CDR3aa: CASSSGTYNSPLHF; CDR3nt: TGCGCCAGCAGTTCAGGGACATACAATTCACCCCTCCACTTT
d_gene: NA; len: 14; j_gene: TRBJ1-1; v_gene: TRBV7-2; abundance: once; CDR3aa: CASSLGQVNTEAFF; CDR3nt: TGTGCCAGCAGCTTAGGACAGGTCAACACTGAAGCTTTCTTT
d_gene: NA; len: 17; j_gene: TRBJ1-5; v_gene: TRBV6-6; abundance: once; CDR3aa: CASSPRGREYSNQPQHF; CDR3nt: TGTGCCAGCAGTCCTCGGGGGAGGGAATATAGCAATCAGCCCCAGCATTTT
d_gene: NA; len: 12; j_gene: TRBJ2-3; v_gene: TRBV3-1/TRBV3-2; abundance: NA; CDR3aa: CASSQGQNTQYF; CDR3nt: TGTGCCAGCAGCCAGGGACAAAATACGCAGTATTTT
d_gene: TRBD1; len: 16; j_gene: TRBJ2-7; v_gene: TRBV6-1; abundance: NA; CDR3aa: CASSVWDSQPSYEQYF; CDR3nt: TGTGCCAGCAGTGTTTGGGACAGCCAACCTTCCTACGAGCAGTACTTC
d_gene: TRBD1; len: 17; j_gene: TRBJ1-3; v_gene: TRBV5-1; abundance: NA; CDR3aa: CASSQLMGQGSGNTIYF; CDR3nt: TGCGCCAGCAGCCAATTAATGGGACAGGGAAGTGGAAACACCATATATTTT
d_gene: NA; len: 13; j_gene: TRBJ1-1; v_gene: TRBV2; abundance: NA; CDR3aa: CASSEDRATEAFF; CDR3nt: TGTGCCAGCAGTGAAGACAGGGCCACTGAAGCTTTCTTT
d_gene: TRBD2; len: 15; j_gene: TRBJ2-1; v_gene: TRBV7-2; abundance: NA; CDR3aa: CASSLSGLAGPKQFF; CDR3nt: TGTGCCAGCAGCCTATCGGGACTAGCGGGTCCCAAGCAGTTCTTC
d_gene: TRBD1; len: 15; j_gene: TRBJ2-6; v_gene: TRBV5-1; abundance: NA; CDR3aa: CASRQGSSGANVLTF; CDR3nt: TGCGCCAGCAGACAGGGGAGCTCTGGGGCCAACGTCCTGACTTTC
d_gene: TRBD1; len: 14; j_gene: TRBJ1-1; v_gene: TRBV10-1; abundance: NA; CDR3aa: CASSEAGGIAEAFF; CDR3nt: TGCGCCAGCAGTGAGGCAGGGGGCATCGCTGAAGCTTTCTTT